The 8 T cell receptor beta chains in this list originate from one sample, sequenced in a study of cytomegalovirus exposure and HLA in healthy donors. The PCR had 60 Vbeta and 13 Jbeta primers. Clones were sequenced by immunoSEQ multiplex PCR, and TCRdb holds only the in-frame ones, with some missing. Among some 140,000 clones listed, around 80% were seen once. Sequenced material: PBMCs. These receptors all come from a man aged 35 to 55 in good health and CMV-seropositive.

The chain links TRBV4-1 to TRBJ2-7; 7 nucleotides agree with TRBD2. CDR1 is MGHRA and CDR2 is YSYEKL in the germline V gene. The ends lost 2 bases at V and 4 bases at J; junction bases unmatched: 5. The CDR3 is 14 amino acids. The CDR3 spells CASSQPGGPYEQYF. The CDR3 nucleotides are TGCGCCAGCAGCCAACCGGGAGGACCATACGAGCAGTACTTC.

This clone was picked up one time. The CDR3 nucleotides are TGTGCAAGTCGCTCATACAGGGGGACTACGAACACTGAAGCTTTCTTT. Its translation is CASRSYRGTTNTEAFF. J is TRBJ1-1 and V is TRBV12-2; TRBD1 is taken as the D call from the table, unchecked against the DNA. TRBV12-2 is described as a pseudogene. The CDR3 is 16 residues long.

V gene TRBV25-1 combines with J gene TRBJ1-3, with 9 bases fitting TRBD1. Looked up from germline, CDR1 is MGHDK and CDR2 is SYGVNS. V shed 5 bases and J 0 bases; nucleotides not matched to a gene: 2. The CDR3 runs 15 residues. For the CDR3, the DNA is TGTGCCAGCAGTTCGACAGGGGGCTCTGGAAACACCATATATTTT. Translated: CASSSTGGSGNTIYF. Combining the CDR3 with reference TRBV25-1 and TRBJ1-3 gives the whole variable domain EADIYQTPRYLVIGTGKKITLECSQTMGHDKMYWYQQDPGMELHLIHYSYGVNSTEKGDLSSESTVSRIRTEHFPLTLESARPSHTSQYLCASSSTGGSGNTIYFGEGSWLTVV.

The J gene is TRBJ1-3, the V gene TRBV19; D is unresolved. The CDR3 totals 15 residues. Germline CDR1 and CDR2: LNHDA and SQIVND (reference sequence). V was cut by 2 bases and J by 0 bases, with 8 bases left in between. The CDR3 DNA reads as TGTGCCAGTAGTATAATCCGGGACTCTGGAAACACCATATATTTT. Translated: CASSIIRDSGNTIYF.

The gene calls are TRBV19 and TRBJ2-5; D possibly corresponds to TRBD2 (6 bases). Germline assignment: CDR1 LNHDA and CDR2 SQIVND (reference sequence). This CDR3 is 14 amino acids long. Between the trimmed V and J ends, which lost 7 bases and 0 bases, there was a span of 12 bases. In DNA form, the CDR3 reads TGTGCCAGTAAGGGACTTCCGTACCAAGAGACCCAGTACTTC. It is translated as CASKGLPYQETQYF.

With regard to this clone: The same CDR3 is also encoded by other DNA sequences in this sample. The J gene is TRBJ1-1, the V gene TRBV11-3; possible D gene TRBD1, 5 bases. V shed 5 bases and J shed 1 base, with 8 bases lying between them. The CDR3 is 13 residues long. In germline, CDR1 is SGHNT, CDR2 YENEEA. The CDR3 DNA follows: TGTGCCAGCAGCCCTAGGGGGAACACTGAAGCTTTCTTT. It codes for CASSPRGNTEAFF.

In its sample, this clone was seen a few times. The rearrangement links TRBV6-6 to TRBJ2-7; 10 bases are shared with TRBD2. The CDR3 covers 15 residues. Germline V lookup: CDR1 MNHNY, CDR2 SVGAGI (reference sequence). V trimming: 7 bases; J trimming: 6 bases; junction bases outside the gene matches: 12. CDR3: CASTPWPTSGREQYF. DNA of the CDR3: TGTGCCAGCACCCCTTGGCCGACTAGCGGGCGCGAGCAGTACTTC.

The J gene is TRBJ2-2, the V gene TRBV5-1; a weak D match, TRBD1 (6 bases). The CDR3 runs 14 residues. V lost 0 bases, J lost 7 bases, and 10 bases lay in between. CDR1 SGHRS and CDR2 YFSETQ come from the germline V gene. CDR3 bases: TGCGCCAGCAGCTTGGAACAGGGAGTCGGGGAGCTGTTTTTT. Protein sequence: CASSLEQGVGELFF.